This TCR beta chain was captured by sequencing in a study of a mutant IDH1 vaccine in newly diagnosed glioma. Whole-study context: First vaccine doses came 4-6 weeks after radiotherapy alone, or with temozolomide cycles. Week 35 held visit V12, while week 47 held visit V13.

Time point in this sample: week 35, safety follow-up. Alongside topical imiquimod, each dose of vaccine comprised 300 ug of mutant IDH1 20-mer peptide. The study gave patients eight vaccinations in weeks 1, 3, 5, 7, 11, 15, 19, 23. The donor cohort comprised cases of new WHO grade 3 or 4 IDH1-mutant, ATRX-lost astrocytoma. Using immunoSEQ multiplex PCR, the repertoire was profiled, and TCRdb retains in-frame clones only, with some absent. The profile shows 25,000 to 40,000 clones, roughly 80% of them singletons. As concerns this clone: The antigen is undetermined.

Germline V gene lookup returns CDR1 SGHDT and CDR2 YYEEEE. Trimming cost V 0 bases and J 4 bases, with 10 bases left between them. The CDR3 contains 14 residues. This clonotype was sampled from a man aged 25-40 years with glioma. The chain has TRBV5-6 and TRBJ1-1, with D perhaps TRBD1 (6 bases). The sample here was PBMCs, taken from a glioma patient whose treatment included an IDH1 peptide vaccine. The CDR3 reads CASSLEATGTEAFF. Written as DNA, the CDR3 is TGTGCCAGCAGCTTGGAGGCGACAGGCACTGAAGCTTTCTTT.